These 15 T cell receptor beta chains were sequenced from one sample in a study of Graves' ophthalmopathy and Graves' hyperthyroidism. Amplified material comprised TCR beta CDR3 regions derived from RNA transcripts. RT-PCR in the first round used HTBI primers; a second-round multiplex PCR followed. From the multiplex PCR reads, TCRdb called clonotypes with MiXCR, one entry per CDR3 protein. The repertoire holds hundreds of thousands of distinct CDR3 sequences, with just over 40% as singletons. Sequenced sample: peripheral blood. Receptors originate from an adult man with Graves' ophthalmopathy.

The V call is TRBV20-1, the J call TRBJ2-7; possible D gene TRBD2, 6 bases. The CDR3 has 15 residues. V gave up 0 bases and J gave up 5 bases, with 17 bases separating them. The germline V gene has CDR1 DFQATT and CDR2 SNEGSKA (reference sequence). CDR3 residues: CSARDSAGPSHEQYF. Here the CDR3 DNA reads TGCAGTGCTAGAGATTCTGCGGGACCGTCCCACGAGCAGTACTTC.

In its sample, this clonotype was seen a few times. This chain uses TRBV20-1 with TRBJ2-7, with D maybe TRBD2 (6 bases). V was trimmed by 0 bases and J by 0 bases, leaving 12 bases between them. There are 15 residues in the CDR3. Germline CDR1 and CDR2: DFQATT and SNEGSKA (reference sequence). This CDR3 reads CSARDYGEASYEQYF. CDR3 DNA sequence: TGCAGTGCTAGAGATTACGGGGAGGCCTCCTACGAGCAGTACTTC.

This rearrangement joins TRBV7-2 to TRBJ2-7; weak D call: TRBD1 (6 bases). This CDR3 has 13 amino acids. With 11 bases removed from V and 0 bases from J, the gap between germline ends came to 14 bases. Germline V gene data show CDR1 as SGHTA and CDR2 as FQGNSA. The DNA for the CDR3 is TGTGCCTGGGGAACAGGGAACTCCTACGAGCAGTACTTC. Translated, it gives CAWGTGNSYEQYF.

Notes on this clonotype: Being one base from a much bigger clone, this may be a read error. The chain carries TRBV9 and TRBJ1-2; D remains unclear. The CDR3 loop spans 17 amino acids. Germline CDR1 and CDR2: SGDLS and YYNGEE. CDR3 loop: CAGSVGSGVPLTDSYTF. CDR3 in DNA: TGTGCCGGCAGCGTAGGGTCCGGGGTCCCCTTGACCGACAGCTACACCTTC.

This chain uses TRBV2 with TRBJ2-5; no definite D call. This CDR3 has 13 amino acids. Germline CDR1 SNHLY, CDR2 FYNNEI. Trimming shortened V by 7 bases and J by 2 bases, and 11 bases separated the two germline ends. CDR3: CASKATAQETQYF. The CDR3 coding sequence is TGTGCCAGCAAGGCAACCGCTCAAGAGACCCAGTACTTC.

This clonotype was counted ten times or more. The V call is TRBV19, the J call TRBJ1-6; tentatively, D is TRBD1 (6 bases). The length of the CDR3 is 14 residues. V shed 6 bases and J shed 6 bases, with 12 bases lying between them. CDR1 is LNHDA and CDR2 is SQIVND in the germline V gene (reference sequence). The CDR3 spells CASRWGLANSPLHF. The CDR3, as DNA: TGTGCCAGTAGGTGGGGGCTCGCTAATTCACCCCTCCACTTT.

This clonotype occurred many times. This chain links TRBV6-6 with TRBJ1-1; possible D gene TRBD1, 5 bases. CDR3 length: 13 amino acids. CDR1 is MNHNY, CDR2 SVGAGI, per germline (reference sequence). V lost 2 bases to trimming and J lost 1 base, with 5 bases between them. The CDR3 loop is CASSYQGNTEAFF. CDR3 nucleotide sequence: TGTGCCAGCAGTTACCAGGGGAACACTGAAGCTTTCTTT.

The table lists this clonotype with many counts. CDR3 DNA: TGTGCCAGTAGTATCGCAGGAGCCTACGAGCAGTACTTC. It encodes CASSIAGAYEQYF. This sequence joins TRBV19 and TRBJ2-7; D uncertain. CDR3 size: 13 residues. The germline V and J ends were trimmed by 3 bases and 2 bases, with 8 bases remaining between them. Germline V CDR1 and CDR2: LNHDA, SQIVND (reference sequence).

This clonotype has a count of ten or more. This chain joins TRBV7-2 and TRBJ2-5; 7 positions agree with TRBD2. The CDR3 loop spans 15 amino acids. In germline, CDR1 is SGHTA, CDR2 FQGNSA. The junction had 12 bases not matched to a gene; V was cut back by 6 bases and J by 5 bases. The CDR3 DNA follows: TGTGCCAGCAGTACCGGACTAGTGCCGGAGGAGACCCAGTACTTC. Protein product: CASSTGLVPEETQYF.

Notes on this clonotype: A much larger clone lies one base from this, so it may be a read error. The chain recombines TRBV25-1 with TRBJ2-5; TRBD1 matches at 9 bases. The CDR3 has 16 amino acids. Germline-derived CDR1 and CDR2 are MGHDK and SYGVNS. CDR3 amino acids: CASSSSLGTGLETQCF. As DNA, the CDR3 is TGTGCCAGCAGCTCGTCCCTTGGGACAGGGTTAGAGACCCAGTGCTTC.

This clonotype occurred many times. In DNA, the CDR3 is TGTGCCAGCAGCCGATCTGCGAACCCGAACACTGAAGCTTTCTTT. Protein sequence: CASSRSANPNTEAFF. This chain links TRBV7-6 with TRBJ1-1, with D unclear. The CDR3 sequence is 15 residues long. V was shortened by 5 bases and J by 1 base, with 14 bases between the two germline ends. CDR1 is SGHVS and CDR2 is FNYEAQ in the germline V gene.

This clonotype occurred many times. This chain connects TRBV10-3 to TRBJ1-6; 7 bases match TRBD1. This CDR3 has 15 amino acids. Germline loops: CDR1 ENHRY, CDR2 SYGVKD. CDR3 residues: CVTWTGNSYNSPLHF. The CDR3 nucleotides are TGTGTCACCTGGACAGGAAACTCCTATAATTCACCCCTCCACTTT.

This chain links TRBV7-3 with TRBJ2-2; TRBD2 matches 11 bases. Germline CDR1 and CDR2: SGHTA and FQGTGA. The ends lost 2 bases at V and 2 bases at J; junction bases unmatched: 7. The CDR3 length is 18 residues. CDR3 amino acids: CASSLCWTSGQNTGELFF. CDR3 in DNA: TGTGCCAGCAGCTTATGTTGGACTAGCGGGCAAAACACCGGGGAGCTGTTTTTT.

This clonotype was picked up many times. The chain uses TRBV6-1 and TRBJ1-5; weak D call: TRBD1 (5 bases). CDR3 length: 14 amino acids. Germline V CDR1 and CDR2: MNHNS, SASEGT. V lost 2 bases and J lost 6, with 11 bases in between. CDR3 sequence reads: CASSEQGLAQPQHF. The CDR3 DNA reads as TGTGCCAGCAGTGAACAGGGTTTGGCTCAGCCCCAGCATTTT.

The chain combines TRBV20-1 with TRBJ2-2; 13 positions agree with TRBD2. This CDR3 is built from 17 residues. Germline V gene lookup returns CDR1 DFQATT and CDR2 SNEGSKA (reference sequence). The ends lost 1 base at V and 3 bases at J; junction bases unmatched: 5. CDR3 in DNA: TGCAGTGCTAGAGTCATCGGACTAGCGGGAGACACCGGGGAGCTGTTTTTT. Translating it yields CSARVIGLAGDTGELFF.